These T cell receptor beta chains were read from a single sample in a study of regulatory T cells in long-lasting Graves disease. A single record per CDR3 protein comes from TCRdb applying MiXCR to the multiplex PCR reads. Of roughly 470,000 distinct CDR3 sequences detected, under 25% appear once; the ten largest clones hold less than 9%. The sample in question was peripheral blood mononuclear cells (PBMCs), obtained when the disease was refractory, from a patient treated with antithyroid drugs. These receptors all stem from a female donor with Graves disease. Both conserved end residues are part of each CDR3. The order of the fields is D gene, J gene, clone size, V gene, CDR3 DNA, CDR3 protein. The D gene is left open where the match is weak. Clone size appears in some rows only: once, few, many, or a class for an expanded clone.

d_gene: TRBD2
j_gene: TRBJ2-5
abundance: many
v_gene: TRBV30
CDR3nt: TGTGCCTGGAGTGTACTGGCGGGAGGACCTCAAGAGACCCAGTACTTC
CDR3aa: CAWSVLAGGPQETQYF

d_gene: .
j_gene: TRBJ1-1
abundance: many
v_gene: TRBV5-5
CDR3nt: TGTGCCAGCAGCTTTTTCTGGGGCGGAAACACTGAAGCTTTCTTT
CDR3aa: CASSFFWGGNTEAFF

d_gene: TRBD2
j_gene: TRBJ2-1
abundance: .
v_gene: TRBV12-3/TRBV12-4
CDR3nt: TGTGCCAGCAGTTGGTGGGAGGGCGGATACAATGAGCAGTTCTTC
CDR3aa: CASSWWEGGYNEQFF

d_gene: TRBD2
j_gene: TRBJ2-7
abundance: few
v_gene: TRBV19
CDR3nt: TGTGCCAGTAGTACGGGACTAGCGGCTACCTACGAGCAGTACTTC
CDR3aa: CASSTGLAATYEQYF

d_gene: .
j_gene: TRBJ1-5
abundance: many
v_gene: TRBV18
CDR3nt: TGTGCCAGCTCACCAAGCCAGGGCAATCAGCCCCAGCATTTT
CDR3aa: CASSPSQGNQPQHF

d_gene: .
j_gene: TRBJ2-7
abundance: few
v_gene: TRBV7-8
CDR3nt: TGTGCCAGCAAAAGGGGGACGCGGAATCTCTACGAGCAGTACTTC
CDR3aa: CASKRGTRNLYEQYF

d_gene: .
j_gene: TRBJ2-7
abundance: .
v_gene: TRBV7-9
CDR3nt: TGTGCCAGCAGCTCGGACATCCTCTCTGGCTACGAGCAGTACTTC
CDR3aa: CASSSDILSGYEQYF

d_gene: .
j_gene: TRBJ2-7
abundance: .
v_gene: TRBV6-1
CDR3nt: TGTGCCAGCAGTCCAGGGTTTGGTTACGAGCAGTACTTC
CDR3aa: CASSPGFGYEQYF

d_gene: TRBD1
j_gene: TRBJ1-1
abundance: .
v_gene: TRBV5-1
CDR3nt: TGCGCCAGCAGTTTACAGGGGGAGGCTGAAGCTTTCTTT
CDR3aa: CASSLQGEAEAFF

d_gene: .
j_gene: TRBJ2-1
abundance: .
v_gene: TRBV18
CDR3nt: TGTGCCAGCTCACCACTTGTACAGGGTTCTTCCTACAATGAGCAGTTCTTC
CDR3aa: CASSPLVQGSSYNEQFF

d_gene: .
j_gene: TRBJ1-1
abundance: many
v_gene: TRBV10-3
CDR3nt: TGTGCCATCAGGCGGGGTTCGAGGGGGGACACTGAAGCTTTCTTT
CDR3aa: CAIRRGSRGDTEAFF

d_gene: .
j_gene: TRBJ2-1
abundance: .
v_gene: TRBV20-1
CDR3nt: TGCAGTGCTAGATCCCCCACTAGTTATGAGCAGTTCTTC
CDR3aa: CSARSPTSYEQFF

d_gene: TRBD2
j_gene: TRBJ2-1
abundance: .
v_gene: TRBV6-1
CDR3nt: TGTGCCAGCACTTTAGCGGGAGGATACAATGAGCAGTTCTTC
CDR3aa: CASTLAGGYNEQFF

d_gene: TRBD2
j_gene: TRBJ2-7
abundance: .
v_gene: TRBV20-1
CDR3nt: TGCAGTGCTAGAGGACGGCGGGAGTTCAACGAGCAGTACTTC
CDR3aa: CSARGRREFNEQYF

d_gene: .
j_gene: TRBJ2-3
abundance: .
v_gene: TRBV5-1
CDR3nt: TGCGCCAGCAGCTTGGCAGCAGCCTGGCGCACAGATACGCAGTATTTT
CDR3aa: CASSLAAAWRTDTQYF

d_gene: .
j_gene: TRBJ1-1
abundance: many
v_gene: TRBV28
CDR3nt: TGTGCCAGCAAAGGGTTGACTGAAGCTTTCTTT
CDR3aa: CASKGLTEAFF

d_gene: TRBD1
j_gene: TRBJ2-2
abundance: .
v_gene: TRBV7-3
CDR3nt: TGTGCCAGCAGCGTGTCCGGGACAGGAAACACCGGGGAGCTGTTTTTT
CDR3aa: CASSVSGTGNTGELFF

d_gene: .
j_gene: TRBJ2-7
abundance: .
v_gene: TRBV20-1
CDR3nt: TGCAGTGCTAGTCTCCCTAAGGCGTCCTACGAGCAGTACTTC
CDR3aa: CSASLPKASYEQYF

d_gene: .
j_gene: TRBJ1-6
abundance: few
v_gene: TRBV5-6
CDR3nt: TGTGCCAGCAGCTTTCAGGCGTGGAATTCACCCCTCCACTTT
CDR3aa: CASSFQAWNSPLHF

d_gene: .
j_gene: TRBJ1-1
abundance: .
v_gene: TRBV5-6
CDR3nt: TGCGCCAGCAGCCAACGACAGGACTCGAACACTGAAGCTTTCTTT
CDR3aa: CASSQRQDSNTEAFF

d_gene: .
j_gene: TRBJ2-7
abundance: few
v_gene: TRBV19
CDR3nt: TGTGCCAGTGGTAATCGGGCGGGAATTGGGCACGAGCAGTACTTC
CDR3aa: CASGNRAGIGHEQYF

d_gene: .
j_gene: TRBJ1-1
abundance: few
v_gene: TRBV10-3
CDR3nt: TGTGCCATCAGTGAGTATGACAAGAGGAACACTGAAGCTTTCTTT
CDR3aa: CAISEYDKRNTEAFF

d_gene: TRBD1
j_gene: TRBJ2-3
abundance: .
v_gene: TRBV28
CDR3nt: TGTGCCAGCAGTGCGGGACAGGGGGCAACCGATACCCACGCAGATACGCAGTATTTT
CDR3aa: CASSAGQGATDTHADTQYF

d_gene: .
j_gene: TRBJ2-3
abundance: .
v_gene: TRBV29-1
CDR3nt: TGCAGCGTTCTTTTGGGCACAGATACGCAGTATTTT
CDR3aa: CSVLLGTDTQYF

d_gene: .
j_gene: TRBJ2-7
abundance: many
v_gene: TRBV12-3/TRBV12-4
CDR3nt: TGTGCCAGCAGTTTAGCGGAGGACCAATACGAGCAGTACTTC
CDR3aa: CASSLAEDQYEQYF

d_gene: .
j_gene: TRBJ2-5
abundance: many
v_gene: TRBV20-1
CDR3nt: TGCAGTGGTTTAGGCCAGTTTCAAGAGACCCAGTACTTC
CDR3aa: CSGLGQFQETQYF

d_gene: .
j_gene: TRBJ1-1
abundance: many
v_gene: TRBV28
CDR3nt: TGTGCAGCAGGGGAGGGTCGGGGGCGACATCAAGCTTTCTTT
CDR3aa: CAAGEGRGRHQAFF

d_gene: .
j_gene: TRBJ1-5
abundance: .
v_gene: TRBV30
CDR3nt: TGTGCCTGGAGTCGGCCCCCAGGGGCCCAGCCCCAGCATTTT
CDR3aa: CAWSRPPGAQPQHF

d_gene: .
j_gene: TRBJ1-4
abundance: .
v_gene: TRBV30
CDR3nt: TGTGCCTGGAGTCGAACCAGGACCGGGACCCCGCCGGAAAAACTGTTTTTT
CDR3aa: CAWSRTRTGTPPEKLFF

d_gene: TRBD1
j_gene: TRBJ2-7
abundance: many
v_gene: TRBV28
CDR3nt: TGTGCCAGCAGTTTATTGCCCCCCGGGACAGGGGGCACCTACGAGCAGTACTTC
CDR3aa: CASSLLPPGTGGTYEQYF

d_gene: .
j_gene: TRBJ2-5
abundance: .
v_gene: TRBV28
CDR3nt: TGTGCCAGCAGTATGGCGGTTCAAGAGACCCAGTACTTC
CDR3aa: CASSMAVQETQYF

d_gene: .
j_gene: TRBJ1-5
abundance: many
v_gene: TRBV28
CDR3nt: TGTGCCAGCAGTTTTGGGGGAAGCAATCAGCCCCAGCATTTT
CDR3aa: CASSFGGSNQPQHF

d_gene: .
j_gene: TRBJ1-2
abundance: few
v_gene: TRBV9
CDR3nt: TGTGCCAGCAGCGTAGAAGCGGGGGGGCTCGACTATGGCTACACCTTC
CDR3aa: CASSVEAGGLDYGYTF

d_gene: TRBD2
j_gene: TRBJ2-2
abundance: few
v_gene: TRBV7-6
CDR3nt: TGTGCCAGCAGGCGCCGACTAGCGGAAGGGGAGCTGTTTTTT
CDR3aa: CASRRRLAEGELFF

d_gene: .
j_gene: TRBJ1-1
abundance: .
v_gene: TRBV4-3
CDR3nt: TGCGCCAGCAGCCTCGGCTCGGGGATGAACACTGAAGCTTTCTTT
CDR3aa: CASSLGSGMNTEAFF

d_gene: TRBD2
j_gene: TRBJ2-5
abundance: .
v_gene: TRBV20-1
CDR3nt: TGCAGTGCTGGCGGGGCGGGAGCAAAAGTGGAGACCCAGTACTTC
CDR3aa: CSAGGAGAKVETQYF

d_gene: .
j_gene: TRBJ1-2
abundance: many
v_gene: TRBV12-3/TRBV12-4
CDR3nt: TGTGCCAGCAGTCCCGCCCGACGGGGTAACTATGGCTACACCTTC
CDR3aa: CASSPARRGNYGYTF

d_gene: .
j_gene: TRBJ1-1
abundance: many
v_gene: TRBV27
CDR3nt: TGTGCCAGCAGCTTAAGCCGGGGGCTGAACACTGAAGCTTTCTTT
CDR3aa: CASSLSRGLNTEAFF

d_gene: .
j_gene: TRBJ2-7
abundance: few
v_gene: TRBV28
CDR3nt: TGTGCCAGCAGTTCCTCCTCCCTGCTAGACAGCTCCTACGAGCAGTACTTC
CDR3aa: CASSSSSLLDSSYEQYF

d_gene: .
j_gene: TRBJ2-7
abundance: few
v_gene: TRBV7-2
CDR3nt: TGTGCCAGCAGCCCAAGCGGGTTGTGGGGGGAGCAGTACTTC
CDR3aa: CASSPSGLWGEQYF

d_gene: .
j_gene: TRBJ1-2
abundance: .
v_gene: TRBV5-1
CDR3nt: TGCGCCAGCAGCTTTGGGGGCACCCTCCGTGGCTACACCTTC
CDR3aa: CASSFGGTLRGYTF

d_gene: TRBD2
j_gene: TRBJ2-7
abundance: many
v_gene: TRBV12-3/TRBV12-4
CDR3nt: TGTGCCAGCAGTCAAGAGACTAGCGGACTCTACGAGCAGTACTTC
CDR3aa: CASSQETSGLYEQYF

d_gene: TRBD2
j_gene: TRBJ2-7
abundance: .
v_gene: TRBV4-1
CDR3nt: TGCGCCAGCAGCCAAGATTCGCTAGCGGATCTACGTGGGCAGTACTTC
CDR3aa: CASSQDSLADLRGQYF

d_gene: .
j_gene: TRBJ1-1
abundance: few
v_gene: TRBV4-1
CDR3nt: TGCGCCAGCAGCCGAGTCGTACAGGAGAACACTGAAGCTTTCTTT
CDR3aa: CASSRVVQENTEAFF

d_gene: TRBD2
j_gene: TRBJ2-5
abundance: many
v_gene: TRBV24-1
CDR3nt: TGTGCCACCAGCGGAGCCGCACCGGGACTAGCGGGAGGGACCCAAGAGACCCAGTACTTC
CDR3aa: CATSGAAPGLAGGTQETQYF

d_gene: .
j_gene: TRBJ2-3
abundance: few
v_gene: TRBV11-2
CDR3nt: TGTGCCAGCAGCTTGAACAGGGTGGCAGATACGCAGTATTTT
CDR3aa: CASSLNRVADTQYF

d_gene: TRBD1
j_gene: TRBJ1-2
abundance: .
v_gene: TRBV6-1
CDR3nt: TGTGCCAGCAGTACCCGGACAGGGGGAGAAATCTATGGCTACACCTTC
CDR3aa: CASSTRTGGEIYGYTF

d_gene: .
j_gene: TRBJ2-7
abundance: .
v_gene: TRBV30
CDR3nt: TGTGCCTGGAGAGGAGGGAGCTCCTACGAGCAGTACTTC
CDR3aa: CAWRGGSSYEQYF

d_gene: TRBD2
j_gene: TRBJ2-7
abundance: many
v_gene: TRBV5-1
CDR3nt: TGCGCCAGCAGCTACGGACTAGCGGTAACCTACGAGCAGTACTTC
CDR3aa: CASSYGLAVTYEQYF